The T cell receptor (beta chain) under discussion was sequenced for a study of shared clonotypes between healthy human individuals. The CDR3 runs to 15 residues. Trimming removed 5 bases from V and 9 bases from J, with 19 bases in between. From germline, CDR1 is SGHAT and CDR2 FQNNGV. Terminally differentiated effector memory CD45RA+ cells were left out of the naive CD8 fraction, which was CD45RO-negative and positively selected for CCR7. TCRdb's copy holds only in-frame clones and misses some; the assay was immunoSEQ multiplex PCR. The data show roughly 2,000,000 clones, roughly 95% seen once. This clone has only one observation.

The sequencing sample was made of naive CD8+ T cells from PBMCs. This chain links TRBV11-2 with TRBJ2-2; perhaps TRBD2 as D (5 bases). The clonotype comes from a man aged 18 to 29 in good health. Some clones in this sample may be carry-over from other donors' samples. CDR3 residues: CASSHDRGLARELFF. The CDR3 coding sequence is TGTGCCAGCAGCCACGATCGGGGATTAGCCCGGGAGCTGTTTTTT.